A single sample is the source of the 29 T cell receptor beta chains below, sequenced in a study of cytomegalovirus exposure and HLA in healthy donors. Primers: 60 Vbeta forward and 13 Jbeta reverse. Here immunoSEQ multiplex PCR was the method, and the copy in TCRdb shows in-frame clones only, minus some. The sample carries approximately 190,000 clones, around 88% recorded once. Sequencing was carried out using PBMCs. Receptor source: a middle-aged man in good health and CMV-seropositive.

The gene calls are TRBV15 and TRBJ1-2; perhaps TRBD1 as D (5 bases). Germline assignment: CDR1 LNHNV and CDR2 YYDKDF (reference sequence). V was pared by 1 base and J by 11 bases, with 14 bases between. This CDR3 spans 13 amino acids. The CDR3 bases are TGTGCCACCAGCAGAGGAGCGGGGGTGGGATACACCTTC. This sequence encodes CATSRGAGVGYTF.

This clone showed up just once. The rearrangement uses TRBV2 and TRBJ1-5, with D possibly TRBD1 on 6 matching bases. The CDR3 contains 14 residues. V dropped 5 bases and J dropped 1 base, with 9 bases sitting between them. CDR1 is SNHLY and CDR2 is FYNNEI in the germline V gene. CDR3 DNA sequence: TGTGCCAGCAGTTGGGGGCAGAGCAATCAGCCCCAGCATTTT. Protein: CASSWGQSNQPQHF.

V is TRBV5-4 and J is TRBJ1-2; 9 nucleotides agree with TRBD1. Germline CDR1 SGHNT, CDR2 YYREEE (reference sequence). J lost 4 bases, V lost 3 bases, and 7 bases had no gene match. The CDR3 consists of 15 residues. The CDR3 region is CASSSLRTGVYGYTF. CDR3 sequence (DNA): TGTGCCAGCAGCTCTCTTCGGACAGGGGTCTATGGCTACACCTTC.

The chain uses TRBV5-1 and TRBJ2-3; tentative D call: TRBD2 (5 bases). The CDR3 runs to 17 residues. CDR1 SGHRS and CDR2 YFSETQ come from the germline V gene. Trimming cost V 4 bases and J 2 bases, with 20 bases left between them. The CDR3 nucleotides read TGCGCCAGCAGCCTCCCCCCCCAGCGGAGATACACAGATACGCAGTATTTT. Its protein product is CASSLPPQRRYTDTQYF.

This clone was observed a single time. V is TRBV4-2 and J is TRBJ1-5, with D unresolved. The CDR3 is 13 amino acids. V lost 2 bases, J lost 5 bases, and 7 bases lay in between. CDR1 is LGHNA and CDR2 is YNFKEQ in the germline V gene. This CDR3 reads CASSQSRDQPQHF. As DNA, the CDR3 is TGTGCCAGCAGCCAATCTAGAGATCAGCCCCAGCATTTT.

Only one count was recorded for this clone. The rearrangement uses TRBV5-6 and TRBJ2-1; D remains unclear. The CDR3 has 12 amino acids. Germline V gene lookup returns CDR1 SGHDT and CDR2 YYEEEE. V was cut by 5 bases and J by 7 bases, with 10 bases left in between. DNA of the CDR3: TGTGCCAGCAGTTCGACTCAAAATGAGCAGTTCTTC. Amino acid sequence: CASSSTQNEQFF.

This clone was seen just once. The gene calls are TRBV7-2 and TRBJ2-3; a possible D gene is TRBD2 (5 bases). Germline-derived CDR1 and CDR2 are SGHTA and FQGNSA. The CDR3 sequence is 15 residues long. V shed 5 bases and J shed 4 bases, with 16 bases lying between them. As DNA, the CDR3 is TGTGCCAGCAGCATACTCAAGGTGCGGGCAGATACGCAGTATTTT. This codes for CASSILKVRADTQYF.

CDR3 residues: CAYKAGMREHYNEQFF. Here the CDR3 DNA reads TGTGCGTACAAAGCTGGTATGCGGGAGCATTACAATGAGCAGTTCTTC. The rearrangement uses TRBV7-8 and TRBJ2-1; TRBD2 agrees at 7 bases. Germline assignment: CDR1 SGHVS and CDR2 FQNEAQ. The CDR3 is 16 residues long.

The CDR3 here is CASSLAVTANTEAFF. The CDR3 region has the DNA TGCGCCAGCAGCTTGGCGGTGACAGCGAACACTGAAGCTTTCTTT. The genes are TRBV5-1 and TRBJ1-1, with D perhaps matching TRBD1 (5 bases). The CDR3 contains 15 residues. With 0 bases removed from V and 1 base from J, the gap between germline ends came to 10 bases. CDR1 and CDR2 from the germline V gene are SGHRS and YFSETQ.

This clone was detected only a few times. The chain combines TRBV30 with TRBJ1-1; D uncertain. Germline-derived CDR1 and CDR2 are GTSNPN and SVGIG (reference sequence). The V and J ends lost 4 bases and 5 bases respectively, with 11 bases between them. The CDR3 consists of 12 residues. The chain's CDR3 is CAWNRGITEAFF. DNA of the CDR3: TGTGCCTGGAATCGGGGTATTACTGAAGCTTTCTTT.

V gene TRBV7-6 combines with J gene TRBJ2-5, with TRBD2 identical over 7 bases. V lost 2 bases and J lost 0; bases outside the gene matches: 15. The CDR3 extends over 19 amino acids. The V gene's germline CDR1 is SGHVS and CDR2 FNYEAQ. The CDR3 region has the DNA TGTGCCAGCAGCTTAATCTTCCGGCCAAGCGGGACCCACCAAGAGACCCAGTACTTC. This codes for CASSLIFRPSGTHQETQYF.

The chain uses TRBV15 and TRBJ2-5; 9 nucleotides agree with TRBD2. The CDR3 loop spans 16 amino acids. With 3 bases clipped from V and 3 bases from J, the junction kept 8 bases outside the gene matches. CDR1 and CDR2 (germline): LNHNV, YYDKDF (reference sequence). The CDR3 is CATSSPRLAAKETQYF. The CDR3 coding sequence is TGTGCCACCAGCAGTCCCCGACTAGCGGCTAAAGAGACCCAGTACTTC.

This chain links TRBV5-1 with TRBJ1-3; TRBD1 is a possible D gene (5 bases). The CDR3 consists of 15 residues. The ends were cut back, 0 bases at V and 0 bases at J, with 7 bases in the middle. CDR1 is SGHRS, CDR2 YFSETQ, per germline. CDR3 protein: CASSLGGGSGNTIYF. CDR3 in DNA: TGCGCCAGCAGCTTGGGGGGGGGCTCTGGAAACACCATATATTTT.

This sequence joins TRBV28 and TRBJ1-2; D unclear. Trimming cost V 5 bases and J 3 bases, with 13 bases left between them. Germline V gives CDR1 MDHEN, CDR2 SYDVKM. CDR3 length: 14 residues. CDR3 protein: CASSQISSDYGYTF. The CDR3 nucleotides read TGTGCCAGCAGTCAAATATCCTCGGACTATGGCTACACCTTC.

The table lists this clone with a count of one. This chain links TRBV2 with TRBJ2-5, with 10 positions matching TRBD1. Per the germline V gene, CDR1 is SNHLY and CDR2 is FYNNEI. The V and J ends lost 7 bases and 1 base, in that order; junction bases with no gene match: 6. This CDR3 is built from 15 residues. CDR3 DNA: TGTGCCAGCACCCGGGACAGGGGAGTCCAAGAGACCCAGTACTTC. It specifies CASTRDRGVQETQYF.

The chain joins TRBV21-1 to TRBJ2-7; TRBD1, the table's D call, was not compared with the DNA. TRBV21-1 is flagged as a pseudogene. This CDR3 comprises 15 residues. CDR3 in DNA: TGTGCCAGCAGCAAAGTGAGGCCGACAGGGGACGAGCAGTACTTC. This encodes CASSKVRPTGDEQYF.

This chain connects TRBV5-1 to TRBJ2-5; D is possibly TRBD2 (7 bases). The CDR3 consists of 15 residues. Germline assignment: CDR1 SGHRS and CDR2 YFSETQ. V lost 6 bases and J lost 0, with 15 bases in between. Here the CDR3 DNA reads TGCGCCAGCAACGCAAGGGGGGGACACCAAGAGACCCAGTACTTC. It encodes CASNARGGHQETQYF.

The CDR3 DNA is TGTGCCACCACAGTGAACACTGAAGCTTTCTTT. Protein: CATTVNTEAFF. The V call is TRBV6-6, the J call TRBJ1-1; D is undetermined. The CDR3 loop spans 11 amino acids. Germline V lookup: CDR1 MNHNY, CDR2 SVGAGI (reference sequence). With 10 bases removed from V and 0 bases from J, the gap between germline ends came to 6 bases.

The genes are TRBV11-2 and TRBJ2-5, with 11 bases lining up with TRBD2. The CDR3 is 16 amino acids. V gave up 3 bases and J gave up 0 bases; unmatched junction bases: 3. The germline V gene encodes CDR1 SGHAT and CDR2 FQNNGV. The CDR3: CASSLRGLADQETQYF. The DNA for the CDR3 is TGTGCCAGCAGCTTGAGGGGACTAGCGGACCAAGAGACCCAGTACTTC.

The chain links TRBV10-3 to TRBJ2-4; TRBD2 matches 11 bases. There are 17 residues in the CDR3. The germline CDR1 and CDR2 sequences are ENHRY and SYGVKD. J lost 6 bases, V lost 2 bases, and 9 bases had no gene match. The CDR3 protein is CAISEPTSGMVANIQYF. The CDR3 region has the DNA TGTGCCATCAGTGAGCCGACTAGCGGGATGGTGGCAAACATTCAGTACTTC.

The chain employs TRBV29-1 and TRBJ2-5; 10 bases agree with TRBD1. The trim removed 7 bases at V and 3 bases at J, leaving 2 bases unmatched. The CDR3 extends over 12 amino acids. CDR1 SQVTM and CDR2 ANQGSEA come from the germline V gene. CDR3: CSAGTGEETQYF. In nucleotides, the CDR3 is TGCAGCGCCGGGACAGGGGAAGAGACCCAGTACTTC.

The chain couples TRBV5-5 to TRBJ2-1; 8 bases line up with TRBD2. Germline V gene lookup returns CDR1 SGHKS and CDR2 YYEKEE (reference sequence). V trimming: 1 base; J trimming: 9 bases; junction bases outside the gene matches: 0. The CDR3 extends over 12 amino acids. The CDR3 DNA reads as TGTGCCAGCAGCTTGCGGGGGGGTGAGCAGTTCTTC. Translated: CASSLRGGEQFF.

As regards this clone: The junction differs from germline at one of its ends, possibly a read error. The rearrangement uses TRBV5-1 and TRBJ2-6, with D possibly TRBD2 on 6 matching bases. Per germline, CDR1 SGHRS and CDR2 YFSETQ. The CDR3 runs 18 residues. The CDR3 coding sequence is TGCGCCAGCAGCAGAATTCAGGCGGGGATCTCTGGGGCCAACGGCCTGACTTTC. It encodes CASSRIQAGISGANGLTF.

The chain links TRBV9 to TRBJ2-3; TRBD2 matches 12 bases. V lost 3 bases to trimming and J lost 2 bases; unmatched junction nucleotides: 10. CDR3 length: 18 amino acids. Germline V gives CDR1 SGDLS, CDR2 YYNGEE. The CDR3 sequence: CASSATDGLAGITDTQYF. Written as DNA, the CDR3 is TGTGCCAGCAGCGCGACAGATGGACTAGCGGGAATCACAGATACGCAGTATTTT. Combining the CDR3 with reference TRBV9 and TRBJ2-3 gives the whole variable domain DSGVTQTPKHLITATGQRVTLRCSPRSGDLSVYWYQQSLDQGLQFLIQYYNGEERAKGNILERFSAQQFPDLHSELNLSSLELGDSALYFCASSATDGLAGITDTQYFGPGTRLTVL.

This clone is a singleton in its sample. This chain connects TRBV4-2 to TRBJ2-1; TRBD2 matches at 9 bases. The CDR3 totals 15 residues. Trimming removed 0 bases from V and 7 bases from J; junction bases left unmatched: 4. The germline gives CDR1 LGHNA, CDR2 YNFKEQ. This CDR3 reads CASSQERAGGNEQFF. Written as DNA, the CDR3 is TGTGCCAGCAGCCAAGAGAGGGCGGGAGGGAATGAGCAGTTCTTC.

The DNA for the CDR3 is TGTGCCAGCAGCTCGCGGGGGCTAACTAATGAAAAACTGTTTTTT. Its translation is CASSSRGLTNEKLFF. J is TRBJ1-4 and V is TRBV11-2, with a tentative D call TRBD1 (6 bases). The V gene's germline CDR1 is SGHAT and CDR2 FQNNGV. Trimming removed 4 bases at V and 1 base at J, with 10 bases between. The CDR3 has 15 amino acids.

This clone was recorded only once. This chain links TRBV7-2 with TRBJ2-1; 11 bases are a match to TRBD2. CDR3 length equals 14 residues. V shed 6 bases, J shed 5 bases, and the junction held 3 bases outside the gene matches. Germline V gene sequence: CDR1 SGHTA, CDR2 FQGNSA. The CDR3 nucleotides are TGTGCCAGCAGAGGGACTAGCGGAAACAATGAGCAGTTCTTC. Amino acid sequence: CASRGTSGNNEQFF.

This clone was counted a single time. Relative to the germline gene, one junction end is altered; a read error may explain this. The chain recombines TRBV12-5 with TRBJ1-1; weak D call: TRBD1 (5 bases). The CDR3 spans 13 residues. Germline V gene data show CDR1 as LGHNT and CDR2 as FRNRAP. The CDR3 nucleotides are TGTGCTAGTGGGTTGGGGGGGGGCACTGAAGCTTTCTTT. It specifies CASGLGGGTEAFF.

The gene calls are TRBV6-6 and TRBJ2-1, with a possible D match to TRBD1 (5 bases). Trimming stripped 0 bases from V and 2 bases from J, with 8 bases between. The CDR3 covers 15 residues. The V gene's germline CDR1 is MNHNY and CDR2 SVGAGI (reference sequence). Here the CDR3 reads CASSYSSGTYNEQFF. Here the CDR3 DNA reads TGTGCCAGCAGTTACTCTTCAGGGACCTACAATGAGCAGTTCTTC.